This T cell receptor (beta chain) was identified in a study of Graves' ophthalmopathy and Graves' hyperthyroidism. Findings and caveats of the study: Blood repertoires reportedly contained most expanded thyroid clonotypes above 0.001 frequency.

This CDR3 has 15 residues. CDR1 and CDR2 from the germline V gene are DFQATT and SNEGSKA (reference sequence). Trimming removed 1 base from V and 6 bases from J, with 15 bases in between. Clinical symptoms, serum thyroxine, TRAb, thyroid ultrasound and orbital computed tomography formed the basis of diagnosis. An approximately 10 ml volume of fresh peripheral blood provided the PBMCs. Notes on this clonotype: Its antigen remains unidentified.

For repertoire sequencing, the TCR beta CDR3 regions were amplified from RNA transcripts. The workflow started with a first-round RT-PCR run with HTBI primers and then moved on to a second-round multiplex PCR. One entry per CDR3 protein results from TCRdb running MiXCR on the multiplex PCR reads. The repertoire holds roughly 700,000 distinct CDR3 sequences, with roughly 40% as singletons. The clonotype comes from an adult man with Graves' ophthalmopathy. The chain carries TRBV20-1 and TRBJ1-4; D gene uncertain. Sequencing was carried out using peripheral blood. CDR3: CSARARQPVHEKLFF. As DNA, the CDR3 is TGCAGTGCTAGAGCTCGGCAGCCGGTACATGAAAAACTGTTTTTT.